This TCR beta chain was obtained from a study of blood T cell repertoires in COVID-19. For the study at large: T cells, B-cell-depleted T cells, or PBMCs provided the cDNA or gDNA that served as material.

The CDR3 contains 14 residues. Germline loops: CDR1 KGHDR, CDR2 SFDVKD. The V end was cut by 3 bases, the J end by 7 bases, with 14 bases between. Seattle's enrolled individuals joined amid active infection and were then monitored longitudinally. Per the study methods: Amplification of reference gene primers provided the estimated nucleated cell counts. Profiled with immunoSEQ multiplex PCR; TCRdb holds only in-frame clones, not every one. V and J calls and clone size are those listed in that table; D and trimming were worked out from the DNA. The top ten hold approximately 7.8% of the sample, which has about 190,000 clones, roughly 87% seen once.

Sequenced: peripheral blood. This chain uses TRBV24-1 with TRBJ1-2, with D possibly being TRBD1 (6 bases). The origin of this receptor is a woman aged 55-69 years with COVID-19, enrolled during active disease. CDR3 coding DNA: TGTGCCACCAGTGATGGGACATACCCGGGTGGCTACACCTTC. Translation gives CATSDGTYPGGYTF.